What follows is one T cell receptor beta chain and its context. Its specificity is unknown. This table comes from immunoSEQ multiplex PCR, and its TCRdb copy is limited to in-frame clones, with some not included. Among 55,000 to 70,000 clones listed, about 93% were seen once. The record originates from a study of graft-versus-host responses after intestinal transplantation. Turning to the study itself: Anti-thymocyte globulin induction preceded about 3 years of tacrolimus and steroid maintenance in all recipients. General study points: Graft-versus-host to host-versus-graft clonal ratios in allografts were high in patients with graft-donor T cell macrochimerism. Early post-transplant falls in HvG clones accompanied the peak levels of circulating GvH clones.

The J segment lost 7 bases and the V segment lost 2 bases, leaving 0 bases of the junction unmatched. The CDR3 covers 15 residues. Germline loops: CDR1 MDHEN, CDR2 SYDVKM. The chain couples TRBV28 to TRBJ1-6, with 12 nucleotides matching TRBD1. The receptor was derived from a human patient who received an intestinal transplant, so some T cells may come from the graft donor. Here the sequenced sample was PBMCs, taken about 120 days after intestinal transplantation. The CDR3: CASSLGTGGNSPLHF. For the CDR3, the DNA is TGTGCCAGCAGTTTAGGGACAGGGGGCAATTCACCCCTCCACTTT.